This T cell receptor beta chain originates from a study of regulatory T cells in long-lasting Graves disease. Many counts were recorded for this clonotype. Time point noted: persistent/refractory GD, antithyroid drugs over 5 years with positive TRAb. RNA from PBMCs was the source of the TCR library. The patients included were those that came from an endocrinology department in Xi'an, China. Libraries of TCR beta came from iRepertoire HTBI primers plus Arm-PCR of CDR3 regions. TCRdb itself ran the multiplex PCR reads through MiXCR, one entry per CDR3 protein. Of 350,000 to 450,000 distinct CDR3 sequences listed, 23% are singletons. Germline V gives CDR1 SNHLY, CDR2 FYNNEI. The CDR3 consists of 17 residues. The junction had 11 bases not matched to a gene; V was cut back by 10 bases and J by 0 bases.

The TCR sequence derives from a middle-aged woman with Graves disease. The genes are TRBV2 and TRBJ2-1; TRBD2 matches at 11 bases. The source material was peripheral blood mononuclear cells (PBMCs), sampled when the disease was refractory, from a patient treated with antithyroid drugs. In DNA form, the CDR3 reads TGTGCCACCCAACCTGGTAGCGGGAGGGCCTCCTACAATGAGCAGTTCTTC. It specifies CATQPGSGRASYNEQFF.